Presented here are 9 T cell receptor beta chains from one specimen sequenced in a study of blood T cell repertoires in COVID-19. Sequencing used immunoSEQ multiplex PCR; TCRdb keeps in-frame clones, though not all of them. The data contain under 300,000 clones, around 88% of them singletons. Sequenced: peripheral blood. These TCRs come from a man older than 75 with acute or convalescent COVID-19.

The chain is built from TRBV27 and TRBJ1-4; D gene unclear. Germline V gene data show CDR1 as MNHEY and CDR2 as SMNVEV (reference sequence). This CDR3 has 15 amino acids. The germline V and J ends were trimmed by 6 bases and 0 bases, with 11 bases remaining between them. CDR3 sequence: CASSLGWATNEKLFF. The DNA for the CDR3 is TGTGCCAGCAGCCTAGGTTGGGCAACTAATGAAAAACTGTTTTTT.

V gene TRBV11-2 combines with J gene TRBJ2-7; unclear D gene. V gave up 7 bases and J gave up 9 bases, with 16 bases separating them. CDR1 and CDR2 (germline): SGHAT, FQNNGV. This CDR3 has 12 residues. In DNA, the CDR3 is TGTGCCAGCACCATCCTTGAGGAACCGCAGTACTTC. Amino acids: CASTILEEPQYF.

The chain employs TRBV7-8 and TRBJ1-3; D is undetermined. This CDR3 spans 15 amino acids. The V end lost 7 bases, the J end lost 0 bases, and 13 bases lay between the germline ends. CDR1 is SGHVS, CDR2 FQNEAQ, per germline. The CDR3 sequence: CASTVDGFSGNTIYF. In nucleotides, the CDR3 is TGTGCCAGCACCGTCGATGGCTTCTCTGGAAACACCATATATTTT.

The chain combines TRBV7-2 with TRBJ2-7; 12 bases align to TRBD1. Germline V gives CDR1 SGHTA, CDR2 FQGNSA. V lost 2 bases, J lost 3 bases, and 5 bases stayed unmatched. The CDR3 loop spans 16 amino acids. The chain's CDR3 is CASSLSGTGGYYEQYF. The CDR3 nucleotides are TGTGCCAGCAGCTTAAGTGGGACAGGGGGCTACTACGAGCAGTACTTC.

DNA for the CDR3: TGTGCCAGCAGTCACAGGACAGTCACAGATACGCAGTATTTT. It specifies CASSHRTVTDTQYF. The chain recombines TRBV28 with TRBJ2-3, with D perhaps matching TRBD1 (6 bases). The V end was cut by 5 bases, the J end by 2 bases, with 11 bases between. The CDR3 totals 14 residues. Germline V gives CDR1 MDHEN, CDR2 SYDVKM. The full variable domain, its missing parts supplied by reference TRBV28 and TRBJ2-3, is DVKVTQSSRYLVKRTGEKVFLECVQDMDHENMFWYRQDPGLGLRLIYFSYDVKMKEKGDIPEGYSVSREKKERFSLILESASTNQTSMYLCASSHRTVTDTQYFGPGTRLTVL.

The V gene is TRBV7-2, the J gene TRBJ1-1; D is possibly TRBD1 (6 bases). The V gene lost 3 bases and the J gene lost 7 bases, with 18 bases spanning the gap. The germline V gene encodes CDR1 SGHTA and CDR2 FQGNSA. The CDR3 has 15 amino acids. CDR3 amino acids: CASSLAPRGGGEAFF. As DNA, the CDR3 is TGTGCCAGCAGCTTGGCCCCCCGAGGGGGTGGTGAAGCTTTCTTT.

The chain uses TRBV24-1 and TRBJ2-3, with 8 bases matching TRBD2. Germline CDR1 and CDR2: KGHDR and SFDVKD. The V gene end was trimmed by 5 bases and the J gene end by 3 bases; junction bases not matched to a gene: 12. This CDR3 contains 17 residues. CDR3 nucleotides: TGTGCCACCAGTGTTTGGCCAAGCGGGAGAGAGACAGATACGCAGTATTTT. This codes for CATSVWPSGRETDTQYF.

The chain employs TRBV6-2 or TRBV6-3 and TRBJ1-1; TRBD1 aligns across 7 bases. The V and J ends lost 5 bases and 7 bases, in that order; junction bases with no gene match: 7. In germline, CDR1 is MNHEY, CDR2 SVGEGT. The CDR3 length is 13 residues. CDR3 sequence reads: CASSADRASEAFF. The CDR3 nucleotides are TGTGCCAGCAGTGCTGACAGGGCTAGTGAAGCTTTCTTT.

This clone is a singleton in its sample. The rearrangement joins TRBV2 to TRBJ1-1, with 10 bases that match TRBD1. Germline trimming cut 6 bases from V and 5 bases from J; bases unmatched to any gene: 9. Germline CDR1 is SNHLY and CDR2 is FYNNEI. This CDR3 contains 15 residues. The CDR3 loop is CASRLSGTGDTEAFF. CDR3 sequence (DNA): TGTGCCAGCAGGCTCTCCGGGACAGGGGATACTGAAGCTTTCTTT. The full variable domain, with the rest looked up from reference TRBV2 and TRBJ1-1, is EPEVTQTPSHQVTQMGQEVILRCVPISNHLYFYWYRQILGQKVEFLVSFYNNEISEKSEIFDDQFSVERPDGSNFTLKIRSTKLEDSAMYFCASRLSGTGDTEAFFGQGTRLTVV.